The present TCR beta chain was sequenced within a study of T cell clusters in autoimmune cytopenias. Tens of thousands of genome equivalents of blood DNA were amplified for TRB. TRB was amplified by touch-down multiplex PCR, primer pools A and B combined. TCRdb derives one entry per CDR3 protein from the multiplex PCR reads, leaving out DNA. This sample contains about 9,500 distinct CDR3 sequences. Germline CDR1 LNHDA, CDR2 SQIVND (reference sequence). This CDR3 comprises 15 residues. This clonotype is called medium-sized based on its frequency. This receptor was identified in a human donor with an autoimmune cytopenia or autoimmune hepatitis (not recorded which). V usage is TRBV19 and J usage is TRBJ1-2; TCRdb reports TRBD1, a call that lacks DNA to check it against. The sequencing sample was made of peripheral blood. This CDR3 is CASSNIQGVFLGYTF.